The next 12 T cell receptor beta chains were all read from a single sample in a study of T cells in Graves' hyperthyroidism and ophthalmopathy. RNA transcripts gave rise to amplified TCR beta CDR3 regions. TCR CDR3 regions were first amplified by RT-PCR with HTBI primers. TCRdb called the multiplex PCR reads again in MiXCR, with one record for every CDR3 protein. The sample carries almost 600,000 distinct CDR3 sequences, around 45% recorded once. Material for sequencing was peripheral blood or thyroid tissue (not recorded which). Every receptor here comes from a woman between 18 and 29 years old with Graves' hyperthyroidism.

The chain recombines TRBV20-1 with TRBJ2-5; D unclear. Trimming pared 3 bases from V and 2 bases from J, leaving 10 bases between. This CDR3 contains 13 residues. Germline V gene lookup returns CDR1 DFQATT and CDR2 SNEGSKA (reference sequence). The CDR3 bases are TGCAGTGCTAGGGACCGACGGCAAGAGACCCAGTACTTC. This sequence encodes CSARDRRQETQYF.

This clonotype was recorded at least ten times. The chain recombines TRBV4-1 with TRBJ1-5; weak D call: TRBD1 (6 bases). Germline CDR1 and CDR2: MGHRA and YSYEKL. V was cut by 1 base and J by 4 bases, with 11 bases left in between. This CDR3 region has 15 residues. CDR3: CASSQGGGGNQPQHF. CDR3 nucleotides: TGCGCCAGCAGCCAAGGGGGGGGCGGTAATCAGCCCCAGCATTTT.

The table lists this clonotype with many counts. This chain joins TRBV20-1 and TRBJ1-2; D is ambiguous. CDR3 length: 14 amino acids. V lost 5 bases, J lost 6 bases, and 19 bases lay in between. The V gene's germline CDR1 is DFQATT and CDR2 SNEGSKA (reference sequence). In DNA form, the CDR3 reads TGCAGTGCTGCCCCCTCGGAGAGGGAACATGGCTACACCTTC. Amino acids: CSAAPSEREHGYTF.

This clonotype was found many times. The chain combines TRBV18 with TRBJ2-7; 10 bases are shared with TRBD1. J gave up 6 bases and V 3 bases, and 2 bases lay outside the gene matches. In germline, CDR1 is KGHSH, CDR2 LQKENI. The CDR3 has 13 amino acids. Written as DNA, the CDR3 is TGTGCCAGCTCACCCGGGACAGGGGCCGAGCAGTACTTC. This sequence encodes CASSPGTGAEQYF.

This clonotype has ten or more counts. The chain combines TRBV7-9 with TRBJ2-2, with TRBD2 identical over 8 bases. The trim removed 4 bases at V and 6 bases at J, leaving 7 bases unmatched. Germline loops: CDR1 SEHNR, CDR2 FQNEAQ (reference sequence). The CDR3 has 15 residues. CDR3 nucleotide sequence: TGTGCCAGCAGCTCACCGGGAGGGTTGGCCGGGGAGCTGTTTTTT. Protein product: CASSSPGGLAGELFF.

Worth noting for this clonotype: The junction and the germline gene differ at one end; a read error may be behind it. The chain employs TRBV2 and TRBJ2-7; D ambiguous. Germline CDR1 is SNHLY and CDR2 is FYNNEI. The CDR3 runs 14 residues. Here the CDR3 reads CASSQGGSSYGQYF. CDR3 in DNA: TGTGCCAGCAGCCAAGGCGGAAGCTCCTACGGGCAGTACTTC.

This clonotype was observed at least ten times. This chain connects TRBV6-5 to TRBJ1-1, with D possibly being TRBD1 (5 bases). The germline V gene encodes CDR1 MNHEY and CDR2 SVGAGI. Trimming removed 5 bases from V and 1 base from J, with 14 bases in between. This CDR3 is built from 15 residues. This CDR3 reads CASSPNRMWNTEAFF. The CDR3 DNA is TGTGCCAGCAGTCCAAACAGGATGTGGAACACTGAAGCTTTCTTT.

This clonotype occurred a few times. With a much larger clone just one base away, this may be a read error. The chain carries TRBV12-3 or TRBV12-4 and TRBJ1-1, with unresolved D. This CDR3 comprises 11 residues. This chain's CDR3 is CASSRATEASF. In DNA form, the CDR3 reads TGTGCCAGCAGTCGGGCTACTGAAGCTTCCTTT.

The chain combines TRBV2 with TRBJ1-1; 9 bases align to TRBD1. With 4 bases clipped from V and 10 bases from J, the junction kept 1 base outside the gene matches. CDR3 size: 11 residues. Germline V CDR1 and CDR2: SNHLY, FYNNEI. CDR3 region: CASSGQGGAFF. The DNA for the CDR3 is TGTGCCAGCAGTGGACAGGGGGGAGCTTTCTTT.

V gene TRBV6-4 combines with J gene TRBJ2-7; 12 positions agree with TRBD1. The J segment lost 4 bases and the V segment lost 6 bases, leaving 7 bases of the junction unmatched. Germline loops: CDR1 MRHNA, CDR2 SNTAGT. This CDR3 spans 15 amino acids. In DNA form, the CDR3 reads TGTGCCAGCAGGTCTCCGGGACAGGGGGCTTACGAGCAGTACTTC. It is translated as CASRSPGQGAYEQYF.

This chain uses TRBV7-2 with TRBJ2-1; 13 bases match TRBD2. CDR1 and CDR2 (germline): SGHTA, FQGNSA. V was clipped by 5 bases and J by 9 bases; unmatched bases: 10. This CDR3 has 16 amino acids. CDR3 nucleotides: TGTGCCAGCAGCGACCCAACTAGCGGGAGGGCCGCTGAGCAGTTCTTC. It codes for CASSDPTSGRAAEQFF. Looking up the rest from reference TRBV7-2 and TRBJ2-1 gives the full variable domain: GAGVSQSPSNKVTEKGKDVELRCDPISGHTALYWYRQSLGQGLEFLIYFQGNSAPDKSGLPSDRFSAERTGGSVSTLTIQRTQQEDSAVYLCASSDPTSGRAAEQFFGPGTRLTVL.

In its sample, this clonotype was seen many times. The V gene is TRBV2, the J gene TRBJ2-5; the match to TRBD2 covers 11 bases. Germline CDR1 SNHLY, CDR2 FYNNEI. The V gene end was trimmed by 3 bases and the J gene end by 3 bases; junction bases not matched to a gene: 15. The CDR3 runs to 19 residues. The DNA of the CDR3 is TGTGCCAGCAGTGATTCCGGTCGACTAGCGGGAATGGGGGAAGAGACCCAGTACTTC. Protein product: CASSDSGRLAGMGEETQYF.